The T cell receptor beta chain described here comes from a study of STAT5B mutations in CD4+ large granular lymphocyte leukemia. V lost 0 bases and J lost 7, with 11 bases in between. The germline CDR1 and CDR2 sequences are SGHDN and FVKESK. The CDR3 extends over 14 amino acids. Using immunoSEQ multiplex PCR, the repertoire was profiled, and TCRdb retains in-frame clones only, with some absent. This repertoire shows around 47,000 clones, roughly 84% found once; its top ten account for approximately 0.4%. The genes are TRBV14 and TRBJ2-3; D is undetermined. The sequenced sample consisted of CD4+ T cells from blood buffy coats. The clonotype comes from a human donor in good health. The CDR3 sequence is CASSQDRRRYTQYF. DNA for the CDR3: TGTGCCAGCAGCCAAGATAGGAGAAGGTATACGCAGTATTTT.